The entry below describes one T cell receptor (beta chain). Its antigen is unknown. This record comes from a study of blood T cells in healthy people across ages. Study background: For every two T cells, template switching captured about one barcoded beta molecule.

Together with a sample-barcoded 5' primer, a J-beta primer mix was included in a second PCR lasting about 7 to 11 cycles. TCRdb passed the 5' RACE reads through MiXCR, listing each CDR3 protein once. The sample consists of around 710,000 distinct CDR3 sequences, more than 40% of them appearing once. Findings of the study overall: Higher diversity, along with more naive CD4+ cells, distinguished long-lived donors from aged donors.

CDR1 is MNHEY, CDR2 SMNVEV, per germline (reference sequence). Trimming took 5 bases from V and 13 from J; bases not matched to a gene: 15. This CDR3 has 16 amino acids. The V gene is TRBV27, the J gene TRBJ2-1, with 12 positions matching TRBD2. This TCR was sampled from a woman between 55 and 75 years old in good health. The sample was blood. The CDR3 here is CASSPGLAGFSETQFF. The CDR3 coding sequence is TGTGCCAGCAGTCCAGGACTAGCGGGGTTTTCCGAGACCCAGTTCTTC.